This TCR beta chain was recorded in a study of Ad26.COV2.S vaccination and SARS-CoV-2 variants (dated by TCRdb to the early 2020s). About the full investigation: Donors in the vaccine arm were drawn from COV1001, a phase I-IIa trial of Ad26.COV2.S in healthy adults that was multicentre, randomized, double-blind and placebo-controlled. Dosing of Ad26.COV2.S was intramuscular, at either 5x10^10 or 1x10^11 viral particles, delivered as one shot or as two shots spaced 56 days apart. TCRbeta repertoire sequencing was used to assess the specificity and breadth of SARS-CoV-2-reactive T cell receptors after Ad26.COV2.S vaccination. A total of around 32 samples were included in the TCR-sequenced set, comprising about 20 Ad26.COV2.S vaccine recipients, 5 placebo recipients and 8 SARS-CoV-2 convalescent individuals. Trial participants were randomized into five groups of five: low-dose or high-dose Ad26.COV2.S given once or twice, or placebo on both occasions. Throughout the experiments and outcome assessment, investigators stayed blinded to trial group allocation. Broader findings and caveats from the paper: After vaccination, spike-specific CD8+ and CD4+ T cell responses were reported to show substantial breadth. Comparing responses between vaccine doses or regimens was not something the study was powered to do. Ad26.COV2.S recipients had higher spike-specific TCR breadth than placebo recipients (P = 0.0014). Comparable non-spike TCR breadth was observed between vaccine and placebo recipients, consistent with only spike being contained in the vaccine. The authors noted that total T cell responses may have been underestimated by the TCR breadth and depth analyses.

The treatment or condition label of this sample denotes: around 19 received Ad26.COV2.S at low or high dose, single or two shots; about 5 received placebo; per-sample allocation not given. For vaccine and placebo recipients, repertoires were sequenced using samples collected on day 63 after the first injection. Between 29 July and 7 August 2020, Cohort 1b enrolled some 25 adults aged 18-55 years at one site in Boston, USA. As a vaccine, Ad26.COV2.S was a replication-incompetent adenovirus type 26 vector that expressed a prefusion-stabilized SARS-CoV-2 spike protein derived from the original Wuhan strain. The immunoSEQ Assay was used to sequence TCRbeta CDR3 regions. After extraction, genomic DNA underwent amplification by bias-controlled multiplex PCR, followed by high-throughput sequencing. For the original study's pipeline: To quantify the absolute abundance of each unique TCRbeta CDR3 region, sequences were collapsed and filtered. T cell fraction was estimated by normalization of TCRbeta template counts to usable DNA, with usable DNA being measured through amplification of reference genes present in all nucleated cells. Repertoire TCRs were annotated as SARS-CoV-2-specific by exact matching of V gene, CDR3 amino acid sequence and J gene to a known reactive TCR set. MIRA supplied the reference SARS-CoV-2 TCR set, which was filtered for enrichment in COVID-19-positive ImmuneCODE repertoires so that public or cross-reactive TCRs were removed. Using the MIRA antigens, annotated TCRs were further analysed by specific ORF or by position within an ORF. Breadth was defined as annotated unique rearrangements over total unique productive rearrangements; depth was the summed frequency of those rearrangements. Two-sided Wilcoxon rank-sum tests were applied when comparing TCR breadth between groups. Sourced from immuneACCESS, this table was stored by TCRdb with only in-frame sequences that have V and J called. A share of the clones is absent; for the studies checked, an unresolved V gene accounts for under half, and the remainder has no known explanation. Clone size and V and J calls were adopted from that table, with D and trimming inferred from the DNA. The sample has around 300,000 clones on record, roughly 90% of them singletons. 4.5% to 7% of the sample lies in the top ten.

The trim is 0 bases for V and 9 bases for J, with a gap of 9 bases between the germline ends. The CDR3, cysteine through phenylalanine, is 14 amino acids long. Kept here is only the CDR3 DNA, which spans 42 bases and is read in frame from base 1. The CDR1 and CDR2 encoded by the germline V gene are LGHNA and YSLEER. This clone was observed once. It lacks a known antigen. The record has no base qualities; no much larger clone is one base away. The sequencing used peripheral blood, collected in a trial of Ad26.COV2.S vaccine versus placebo. The TCR sequence derives from a person aged 18-60 years who received the Ad26.COV2.S COVID-19 vaccine or a placebo. The V and J segments used are TRBV4-3 and TRBJ1-6; no D segment can be confidently identified. The sequenced DNA is TGCGCCAGCAGCCAAGACCGCGAAATTTCACCCCTCCACTTT. Its protein product is CASSQDREISPLHF.